This paragraph covers one T cell receptor (beta chain) sequence. As yet, its antigen is unknown. PCR was performed using 60 Vbeta and 13 Jbeta primers. Profiling relied on immunoSEQ multiplex PCR, and the TCRdb table lists in-frame clones only, not all of them. The sample lists around 150,000 clones; around 80% were seen once. The V gene's germline CDR1 is SGHDT and CDR2 YYEEEE. The CDR3 runs to 15 residues. V shed 4 bases, J shed 5 bases, and the junction held 8 bases outside the gene matches. As for the donors, each was a healthy bone marrow donor. The source of the sample is a study of cytomegalovirus exposure and HLA in healthy donors. Study-level background: Researchers previously reported finding fewer than 120 million unique TCR beta sequences from 170 million or so T cells. Findings and caveats of the study: There were some public TCRs occurring in many donors, but most TCR sequences were rare.

Sequencing was carried out using PBMCs. The chain combines TRBV5-6 with TRBJ2-7; 11 nucleotides align to TRBD1. This clonotype was obtained from a male donor in good health and CMV-seropositive. Here the CDR3 DNA reads TGTGCCAGCAGCCCCGGGGGGACAGGGGGTCACGAGCAGTACTTC. It yields the protein CASSPGGTGGHEQYF.